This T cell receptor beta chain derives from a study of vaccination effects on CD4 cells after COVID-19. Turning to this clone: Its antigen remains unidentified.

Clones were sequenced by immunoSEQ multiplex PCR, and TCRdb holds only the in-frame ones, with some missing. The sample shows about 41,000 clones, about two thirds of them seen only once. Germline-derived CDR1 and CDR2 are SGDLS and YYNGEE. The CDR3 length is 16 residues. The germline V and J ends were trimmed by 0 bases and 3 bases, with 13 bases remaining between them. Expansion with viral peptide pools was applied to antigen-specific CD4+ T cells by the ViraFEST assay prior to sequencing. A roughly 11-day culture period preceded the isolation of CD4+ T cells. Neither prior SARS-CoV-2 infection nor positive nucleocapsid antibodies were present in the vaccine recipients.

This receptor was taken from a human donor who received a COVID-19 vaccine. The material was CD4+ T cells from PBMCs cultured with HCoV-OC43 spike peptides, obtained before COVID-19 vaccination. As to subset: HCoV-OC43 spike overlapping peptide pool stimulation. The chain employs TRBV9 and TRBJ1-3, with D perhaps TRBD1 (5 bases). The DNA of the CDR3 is TGTGCCAGCAGCGTAGGCGGCCGGGGGGATGGAAACACCATATATTTT. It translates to CASSVGGRGDGNTIYF.